This TCR beta chain stems from a study of shared clonotypes between healthy human individuals. Study conclusions and caveats: Clonotype sharing levels among donors were expected to vary with sequencing depth.

Of note for this clone: Antigen: not known.

The CDR3 runs to 15 residues. The germline V and J ends were trimmed by 3 bases and 2 bases, with 14 bases remaining between them. Looked up from germline, CDR1 is LNHNV and CDR2 is YYDKDF (reference sequence). Libraries were prepared by immunoSEQ multiplex PCR; TCRdb keeps only in-frame clonotypes and omits some of them. This sample carries around 510,000 clones, around 78% of them seen once, and the ten largest clones take 9.5% to 15%. The TCR comes from a woman in her thirties or forties in good health. Some clones in this sample may be carry-over from other donors' samples. Sequencing was performed on PBMCs. The rearrangement joins TRBV15 to TRBJ2-7; a weak D match, TRBD2 (6 bases). The CDR3 DNA reads as TGTGCCACCAGCAGCGGGGGAGTAAATCCCTACGAGCAGTACTTC. Translated, it gives CATSSGGVNPYEQYF.